What follows is one T cell receptor (beta chain) and its context. The data stem from a study of T cells expressing NK-cell markers. TCRdb reprocessed the 5' RACE reads; each CDR3 protein has one entry and no DNA is given. Its clone listing holds some 280,000 distinct CDR3 sequences. Sequences were obtained from blood T cells: a sorted CD56 or NKG2C T cell subset, CD4+ or CD8+ T cells, or bulk PBMC T cells (not recorded which). The receptor was isolated from a man aged 18 to 29 in good health.

The CDR3 loop reads CASSPSDSEQYF. The chain joins TRBV18 to TRBJ2-7. The CDR3 spans 12 residues. Germline V gene sequence: CDR1 KGHSH, CDR2 LQKENI.